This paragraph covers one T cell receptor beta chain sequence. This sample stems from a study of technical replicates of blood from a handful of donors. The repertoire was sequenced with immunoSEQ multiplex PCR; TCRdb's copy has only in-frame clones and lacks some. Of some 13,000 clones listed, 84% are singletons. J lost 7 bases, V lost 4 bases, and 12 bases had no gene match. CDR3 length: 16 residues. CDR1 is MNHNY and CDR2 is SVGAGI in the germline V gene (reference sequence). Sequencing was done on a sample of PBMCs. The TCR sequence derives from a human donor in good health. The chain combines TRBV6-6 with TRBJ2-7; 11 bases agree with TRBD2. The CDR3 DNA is TGTGCCAGCAGTTTCAACGGGACTAGCGGATCCCAGGAGCAGTACTTC. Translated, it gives CASSFNGTSGSQEQYF.